This T cell receptor (beta chain) is drawn from a study of blood T cell repertoires in COVID-19. Across the whole study: Samples came from the United States, Italy and Spain, spanning acute and convalescent COVID-19. PBMCs, B-cell-depleted T cells, or T cells provided the cDNA or gDNA that made up the material.

Patients in Seattle were enrolled during active infection, then followed longitudinally. Germline CDR1 SGHTA, CDR2 FQGNSA. This CDR3 is 15 amino acids long. Trimming cost V 5 bases and J 4 bases; bases outside gene matches: 10. As handled by the study authors: Reference gene primer amplification gave nucleated cell count estimates. TCRdb keeps only in-frame clones here, not all; method: immunoSEQ multiplex PCR. Clone size and V and J calls were adopted from that table, with D and trimming inferred from the DNA. The sample has fewer than 350,000 clones, about 87% seen once; the top ten hold roughly 9.9%.

The source material was peripheral blood. This receptor was taken from a man aged 25 to 40 with COVID-19, enrolled during active disease. The chain recombines TRBV7-2 with TRBJ1-1; 7 bases match TRBD1. CDR3 sequence (DNA): TGTGCCAGCAGCAGACAGGGACAAGGGGTCACTGAAGCTTTCTTT. Translation gives CASSRQGQGVTEAFF.